This T cell receptor (beta chain) was recorded in a study of identical twins. General study findings and limits: Reduced insertions were recorded for abundant cord blood beta clonotypes, with no such pattern in memory repertoires.

From the 5' RACE reads, TCRdb called clonotypes with MiXCR, one entry per CDR3 protein. The sample carries 200,000 to 300,000 distinct CDR3 sequences, approximately 7% recorded once. About this clonotype: Its matching antigen is unknown.

Germline CDR1 and CDR2: SGHRS and YFSETQ. V was trimmed by 6 bases and J by 0 bases, leaving 14 bases between them. The CDR3 is 15 residues long. The sample also formed part of further work on yellow fever vaccine responses in identical twins.

Sequenced sample: memory (CD45RO+) T cells sorted from blood. This receptor was obtained from a woman under 30 in good health. The J gene is TRBJ2-3, the V gene TRBV5-1; D is ambiguous. The CDR3 spells CASKALITSTDTQYF. CDR3 bases: TGCGCCAGCAAAGCACTCATTACTAGCACAGATACGCAGTATTTT.